These 7 T cell receptor beta chains originate from one sample sequenced in a study of cytomegalovirus exposure and HLA in healthy donors. PCR involved 60 Vbeta and 13 Jbeta primers. Repertoires were generated with immunoSEQ multiplex PCR, while TCRdb's copy carries only in-frame clones and drops some. The repertoire has 85,000 to 120,000 clones, around 79% of them found once; the top ten carry under 4%. The sample was PBMCs. The receptor set was obtained from a man between 60 and 75 years old in good health and CMV-seronegative.

This clone was recorded once. The rearrangement uses TRBV7-3 and TRBJ1-1; 10 positions agree with TRBD1. Germline CDR1 is SGHTA and CDR2 is FQGTGA. Unmatched junction bases numbered 8, after V lost 5 bases and J lost 5 bases. The CDR3 has 15 amino acids. Written as DNA, the CDR3 is TGTGCCAGCAGCGCCTCGGGACAGGGGTTGACTGAAGCTTTCTTT. Its protein product is CASSASGQGLTEAFF.

This clone was counted between two and nine times. The genes are TRBV5-6 and TRBJ1-5, with D perhaps matching TRBD1 (6 bases). Trimming took off 1 base at V and 5 bases at J, with 13 bases between the two ends. Germline V gene sequence: CDR1 SGHDT, CDR2 YYEEEE. This CDR3 has 15 residues. CDR3 DNA: TGTGCCAGCAGCTTGTTGTCGGGACACGATCAGCCCCAGCATTTT. Residues: CASSLLSGHDQPQHF.

The CDR3 nucleotides read TGTGCCAGCAGTTTCCTACAGGGGACCTACGAGCAGTACTTC. Residues: CASSFLQGTYEQYF. The chain has TRBV27 and TRBJ2-7, with 7 nucleotides matching TRBD1. Looked up from germline, CDR1 is MNHEY and CDR2 is SMNVEV (reference sequence). This CDR3 has 14 amino acids. V shed 3 bases and J 2 bases; nucleotides not matched to a gene: 4.

The chain has TRBV28 and TRBJ1-2, with 8 positions matching TRBD1. Unmatched junction bases numbered 7, after V lost 6 bases and J lost 4 bases. Germline V gives CDR1 MDHEN, CDR2 SYDVKM. CDR3 size: 14 residues. DNA of the CDR3: TGTGCCAGCAGGACGACAGGGGATATCTATGGCTACACCTTC. Translation: CASRTTGDIYGYTF.

J is TRBJ2-7 and V is TRBV28, with 8 bases identical to TRBD1. After removal of 6 bases from V and 5 bases from J, the junction contained 6 bases not matched to a gene. Germline V gene lookup returns CDR1 MDHEN and CDR2 SYDVKM. The CDR3 runs to 13 residues. In nucleotides, the CDR3 is TGTGCCAGCAGAATGACAGGGGAGAACGAGCAGTACTTC. Translated, it gives CASRMTGENEQYF.

The chain uses TRBV7-2 and TRBJ1-5; TRBD1 is a possible D gene (5 bases). Germline values: CDR1 SGHTA, CDR2 FQGNSA. V was pared by 1 base and J by 0 bases, with 7 bases between. There are 15 residues in the CDR3. The CDR3, as DNA: TGTGCCAGCAGCTTAGTGGGGGGTAGCAATCAGCCCCAGCATTTT. This encodes CASSLVGGSNQPQHF.

This clone was detected a few times. This chain uses TRBV9 with TRBJ1-2, with D uncertain. The V gene lost 3 bases and the J gene lost 8 bases, with 8 bases spanning the gap. Germline CDR1 reads SGDLS; CDR2 reads YYNGEE. The CDR3 totals 11 residues. In DNA form, the CDR3 reads TGTGCCAGCAGCGGAGCAGGCGGCTACACCTTC. It translates to CASSGAGGYTF.